The clone carrying this TCR beta chain was detected only a few times. Profiled with immunoSEQ multiplex PCR; TCRdb holds only in-frame clones, not every one. The table lists about 120,000 clones, about 82% of them singletons, with 2.4% in the top ten. CDR3 length: 17 amino acids. V dropped 6 bases and J dropped 4 bases, with 25 bases sitting between them. Germline V gene lookup returns CDR1 MDHEN and CDR2 SYDVKM. The entry originates in a study of PD-L1 blockade in urothelial cancer. Time point in this sample: peripheral blood 6 weeks after treatment start. Disease in patients was locally advanced or metastatic urothelial carcinoma.

V and J are TRBV28 and TRBJ2-7, with D perhaps TRBD2 (6 bases). The TCR originated in a man in his forties or fifties with urothelial cancer. The material was PBMCs, obtained around atezolizumab (anti-PD-L1) treatment. This CDR3 is CASSLLYGGTGSYEQYF. The CDR3 DNA follows: TGTGCCAGCAGCCTTCTCTATGGGGGGACCGGGAGTTACGAGCAGTACTTC.